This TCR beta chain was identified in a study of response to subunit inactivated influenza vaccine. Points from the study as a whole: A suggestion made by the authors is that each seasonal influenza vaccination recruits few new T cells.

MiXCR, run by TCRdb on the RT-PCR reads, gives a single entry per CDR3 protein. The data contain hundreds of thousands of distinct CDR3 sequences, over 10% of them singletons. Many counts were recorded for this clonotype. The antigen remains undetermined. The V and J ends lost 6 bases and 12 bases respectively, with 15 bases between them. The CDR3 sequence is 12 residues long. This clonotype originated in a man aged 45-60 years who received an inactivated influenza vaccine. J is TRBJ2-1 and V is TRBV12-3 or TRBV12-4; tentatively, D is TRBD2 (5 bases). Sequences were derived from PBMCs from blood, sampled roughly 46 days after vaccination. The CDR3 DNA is TGTGCCAGCAGCCCCGGGATAGTAGGGCAGTTCTTC. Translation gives CASSPGIVGQFF.